The rows below give T cell receptor beta chains drawn from one sample of a study of OX40 agonist ivuxolimab in advanced cancers. Produced via immunoSEQ multiplex PCR; TCRdb's table is partial and in-frame only. Seen here are about 18,000 clones, more than 65% observed once, and the top ten hold approximately 47%. The material was CD4+ or CD8+ T cells sorted from blood, obtained in a trial of the OX40 agonist ivuxolimab. The receptors were sampled from an adult with an advanced solid tumor such as melanoma, head and neck, liver or kidney cancer. The CDR3 runs from the conserved cysteine through the conserved F or W. Each record gives: clone size, V gene, D gene, CDR3 length, J gene, CDR3 DNA, CDR3 protein. A D gene is named only where the DNA matches it firmly. Not every row has a clone size; where given, it reads once, few, many or a size class.

-,TRBV19,-,13,TRBJ1-4,TGTGCCAGTTCCCTAGCAACTAATGAAAAACTGTTTTTT,CASSLATNEKLFF
-,TRBV2,-,13,TRBJ1-6,TGTGCCAGCCGGGACGTTAATAATTCACCCCTCCACTTT,CASRDVNNSPLHF
-,TRBV5-6,-,13,TRBJ1-1,TGTGCCAGCAGCTTTGGGGGAGGGACTGAAGCTTTCTTT,CASSFGGGTEAFF
-,TRBV28,TRBD1,15,TRBJ1-1,TGTGCCAGCAGTCTACAGGGGGCGCTGAACACTGAAGCTTTCTTT,CASSLQGALNTEAFF
-,TRBV30,-,12,TRBJ2-1,TGTGCCTGGAGTGCCTACCACAATGAGCAGTTCTTC,CAWSAYHNEQFF
-,TRBV27,-,14,TRBJ2-7,TGTGCCAGCAGTTGGGGCAAAGCCGCCTACGAGCAGTACTTC,CASSWGKAAYEQYF
-,TRBV7-9,-,15,TRBJ2-3,TGTGCCAGCAGCTTGGGCCATCGGGGCACAGATACGCAGTATTTT,CASSLGHRGTDTQYF
few,TRBV13,-,14,TRBJ1-2,TGTGCCAGCAGCCTAACACAGGTTAACTATGGCTACACCTTC,CASSLTQVNYGYTF
few,TRBV2,TRBD2,15,TRBJ2-2,TGTGCCAGCATGGCTAGCGGTATGAACACCGGGGAGCTGTTTTTT,CASMASGMNTGELFF
-,TRBV11-2,TRBD2,18,TRBJ2-3,TGTGCCAGCAGCTTAGTTTTCACGGGGGGGCCTATCATAGATACGCAGTATTTT,CASSLVFTGGPIIDTQYF
-,TRBV27,-,15,TRBJ2-7,TGTGCCAGCAGTCCCTTAGCGGCGCTATCCTACGAGCAGTACTTC,CASSPLAALSYEQYF
-,TRBV7-9,TRBD2,16,TRBJ2-3,TGTGCCAGCAGCTCCTTAAACGGACTAGCCCCAGATACGCAGTATTTT,CASSSLNGLAPDTQYF
-,TRBV7-3,TRBD1,16,TRBJ1-2,TGTGCCAGCAGCTTAGAGGGGACAGGGGGGAACTATGGCTACACCTTC,CASSLEGTGGNYGYTF
-,TRBV2,-,16,TRBJ1-2,TGTGCCAGCAGTGAAGCGGGGCCAGGGGAACACTATGGCTACACCTTC,CASSEAGPGEHYGYTF
few,TRBV5-5,-,16,TRBJ2-3,TGTGCCAGCAGCTCGGCCAGGGAGACAAGCACAGATACGCAGTATTTT,CASSSARETSTDTQYF
-,TRBV7-9,-,15,TRBJ2-7,TGTGCCAGCAGCCCTCACGGGGGGCCGACCTACGAGCAGTACTTC,CASSPHGGPTYEQYF
once,TRBV5-1,TRBD1,16,TRBJ2-1,TGCGCCAGCAGCTTGGAACCGGGACAGGGGTGGAATGAGCAGTTCTTC,CASSLEPGQGWNEQFF
-,TRBV6-5,-,16,TRBJ1-5,TGTGCCAGCAGTTACAGGGGCGCGACACGCAATCAGCCCCAGCATTTT,CASSYRGATRNQPQHF